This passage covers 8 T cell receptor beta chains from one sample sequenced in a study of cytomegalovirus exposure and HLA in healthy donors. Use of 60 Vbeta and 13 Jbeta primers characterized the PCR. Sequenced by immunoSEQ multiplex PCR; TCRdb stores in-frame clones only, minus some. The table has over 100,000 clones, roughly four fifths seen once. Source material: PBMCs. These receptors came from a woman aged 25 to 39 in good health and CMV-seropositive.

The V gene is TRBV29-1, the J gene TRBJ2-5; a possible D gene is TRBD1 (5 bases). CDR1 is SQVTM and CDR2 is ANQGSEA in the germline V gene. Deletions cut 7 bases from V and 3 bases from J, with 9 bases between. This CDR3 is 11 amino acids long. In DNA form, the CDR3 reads TGCAGCGCCAAGACAGAAGAGACCCAGTACTTC. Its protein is CSAKTEETQYF.

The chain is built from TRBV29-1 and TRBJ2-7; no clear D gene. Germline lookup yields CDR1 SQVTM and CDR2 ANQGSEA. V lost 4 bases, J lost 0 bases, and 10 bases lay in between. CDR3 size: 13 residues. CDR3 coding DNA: TGCAGCGTTGGATGGGCCTCCTCCTACGAGCAGTACTTC. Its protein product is CSVGWASSYEQYF.

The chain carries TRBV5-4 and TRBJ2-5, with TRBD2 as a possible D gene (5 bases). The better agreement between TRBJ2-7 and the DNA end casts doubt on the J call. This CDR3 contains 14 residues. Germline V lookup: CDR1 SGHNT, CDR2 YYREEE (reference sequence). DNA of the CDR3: TGTGCCAGCACCACTCAGCTGGCTAGCTGCGAGCAGTACTTC. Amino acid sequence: CASTTQLASCEQYF.

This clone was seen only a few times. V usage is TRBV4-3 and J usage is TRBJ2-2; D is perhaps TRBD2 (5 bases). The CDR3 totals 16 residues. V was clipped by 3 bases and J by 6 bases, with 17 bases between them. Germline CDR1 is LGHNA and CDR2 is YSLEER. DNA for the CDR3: TGCGCCAGCAGCCAGCCCGGCGGGCAAGGACCCGGGGAGCTGTTTTTT. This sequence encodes CASSQPGGQGPGELFF.

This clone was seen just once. The CDR3 reads CASSEKKRAGGQETQYF. The DNA of the CDR3 is TGTGCCAGCAGTGAAAAAAAGCGAGCGGGGGGGCAGGAGACCCAGTACTTC. The V and J genes are TRBV25-1 and TRBJ2-5; 10 bases match TRBD2. With 2 bases clipped from V and 5 bases from J, the junction kept 11 bases outside the gene matches. CDR1 MGHDK and CDR2 SYGVNS come from the germline V gene. CDR3 length: 17 amino acids.

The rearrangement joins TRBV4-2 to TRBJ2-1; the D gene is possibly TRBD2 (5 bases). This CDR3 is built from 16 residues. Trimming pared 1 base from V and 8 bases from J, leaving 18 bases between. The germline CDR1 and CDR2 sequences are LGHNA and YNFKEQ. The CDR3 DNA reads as TGTGCCAGCAGCCAAGGTTCTATACGGGGTTTCGATGAGCAGTTCTTC. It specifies CASSQGSIRGFDEQFF.

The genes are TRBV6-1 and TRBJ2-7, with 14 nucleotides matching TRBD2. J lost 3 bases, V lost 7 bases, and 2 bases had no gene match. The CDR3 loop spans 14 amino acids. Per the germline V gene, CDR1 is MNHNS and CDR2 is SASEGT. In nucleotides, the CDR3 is TGTGCCAGCATGGGGACTAGCGGGGGCTACGAGCAGTACTTC. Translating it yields CASMGTSGGYEQYF.

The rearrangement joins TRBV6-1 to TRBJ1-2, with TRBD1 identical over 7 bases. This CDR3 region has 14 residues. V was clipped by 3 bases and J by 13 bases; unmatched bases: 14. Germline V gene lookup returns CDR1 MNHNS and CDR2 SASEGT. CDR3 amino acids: CASSDPAGGPVGTF. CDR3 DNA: TGTGCCAGCAGTGATCCGGCAGGGGGGCCTGTTGGCACCTTC.